The clone carrying this T cell receptor (beta chain) was seen more than once but under ten times. Its target is unknown. Under the authors' procedure: Out-of-frame sequences were removed, leaving 2 million to 2.5 million distinct TCRbeta sequences. Some clones are missing from TCRdb's copy, which holds only in-frame ones; the method was immunoSEQ multiplex PCR. That table furnishes V, J and clone size, whereas the DNA furnished D and trimming. The sample gives tens of thousands of clones, roughly 80% of which show up once; about 0.8% is in the top ten. This entry belongs to a study of memory CD4+ T cells and cytomegalovirus serostatus. The study, taken as a whole, reports: A US-trained random forest predicted CMV serostatus with median AUC about 0.92.

The sort gate was single viable CD3+CD4+CD8-CD45RO+ cells for memory CD4+ T cells. The CDR3 sequence is 15 residues long. Germline CDR1 SGHRS, CDR2 YFSETQ. V shed 0 bases and J shed 4 bases, with 11 bases lying between them. Sample: memory CD4+ T cells from blood. The rearrangement joins TRBV5-1 to TRBJ2-1; D is possibly TRBD2 (7 bases). The sequence came from an adult in good health and CMV-seronegative. The CDR3 reads CASSLGAGAYNEQFF. As DNA, the CDR3 is TGCGCCAGCAGCTTGGGGGCGGGGGCGTACAATGAGCAGTTCTTC.